These 5 T cell receptor beta chains were sequenced from one sample in a study of CD8+ T cells in alopecia areata. TCR sequencing used cDNA made by reverse transcription of extracted RNA. The data were produced by immunoSEQ multiplex PCR, yet TCRdb's version contains in-frame clones alone and is incomplete. The sample has under 300,000 clones, around 67% seen once. The source material was CD4+ T cells sorted from blood, sampled at week 0. The receptors were sampled from a human donor with alopecia areata.

The chain combines TRBV30 with TRBJ2-7; TRBD1 matches 8 bases. J gave up 1 base and V 4 bases, and 6 bases lay outside the gene matches. CDR1 and CDR2 (germline): GTSNPN, SVGIG (reference sequence). This CDR3 has 14 residues. The CDR3 sequence: CAWTWTGWSYEQYF. The DNA for the CDR3 is TGTGCCTGGACCTGGACAGGGTGGTCCTACGAGCAGTACTTC.

The chain recombines TRBV2 with TRBJ2-4; TRBD1 matches 7 bases. There are 15 residues in the CDR3. V dropped 4 bases and J dropped 5; count of bases not matched to a gene: 8. In germline, CDR1 is SNHLY, CDR2 FYNNEI. The CDR3 reads CASSAKTGPQNIQYF. The CDR3, as DNA: TGTGCCAGCAGTGCCAAGACAGGGCCTCAAAACATTCAGTACTTC. The whole variable domain, remainder taken from reference TRBV2 and TRBJ2-4, is EPEVTQTPSHQVTQMGQEVILRCVPISNHLYFYWYRQILGQKVEFLVSFYNNEISEKSEIFDDQFSVERPDGSNFTLKIRSTKLEDSAMYFCASSAKTGPQNIQYFGAGTRLSVL.

The V call is TRBV2, the J call TRBJ2-3, with D uncertain. The length of the CDR3 is 14 residues. Germline V gene data show CDR1 as SNHLY and CDR2 as FYNNEI. Trimming shortened V by 5 bases and J by 4 bases, and 13 bases separated the two germline ends. CDR3 region: CASSTILIADTQYF. CDR3 sequence (DNA): TGTGCCAGCAGTACGATTCTAATAGCAGATACGCAGTATTTT.

This clone has a handful of counts. This specimen includes other DNA sequences encoding the same CDR3. The J gene is TRBJ2-5, the V gene TRBV18; D unclear. The ends were cut back, 2 bases at V and 5 bases at J, with 3 bases in the middle. This CDR3 region has 11 residues. CDR1 and CDR2 from the germline V gene are KGHSH and LQKENI. This CDR3 reads CASSPKETQYF. CDR3 nucleotide sequence: TGTGCCAGCTCACCAAAGGAGACCCAGTACTTC.

This chain connects TRBV27 to TRBJ2-7; tentatively, D is TRBD1 (5 bases). Looked up from germline, CDR1 is MNHEY and CDR2 is SMNVEV (reference sequence). Trimming removed 5 bases from V and 3 bases from J, with 11 bases in between. CDR3 length: 13 residues. CDR3 residues: CASSTLQGYEQYF. DNA for the CDR3: TGTGCCAGCAGTACGCTCCAGGGCTACGAGCAGTACTTC.